This note documents a single T cell receptor (beta chain) sequence. This sample was included in a study of blood T cell repertoires in COVID-19. At the level of the study: Sources were T cells, B-cell-depleted T cells, or PBMCs; the material itself was cDNA or gDNA.

In the original processing: Scientists estimated how many nucleated cells there were by amplifying reference gene primers. Method: immunoSEQ multiplex PCR; TCRdb's copy keeps in-frame clones and lacks some. D and trimming come from the DNA, and the V and J calls and clone size come from that table. The sample records 68,000 or so clones, roughly 84% being singletons. Trimming at V came to 5 bases and at J to 6 bases, leaving 9 bases not matched to a gene. CDR1 and CDR2 from the germline V gene are MNHEY and SMNVEV (reference sequence). CDR3 length equals 16 residues. The sequence was collected from a man between 50 and 59 years old with active COVID-19. The specimen sequenced was peripheral blood. V gene TRBV27 combines with J gene TRBJ2-1; 11 positions match TRBD2. The CDR3, as DNA: TGTGCCAGCAGTGGAGGTAGCGGGAGGGCTCGCAATGAGCAGTTCTTC. This sequence encodes CASSGGSGRARNEQFF.